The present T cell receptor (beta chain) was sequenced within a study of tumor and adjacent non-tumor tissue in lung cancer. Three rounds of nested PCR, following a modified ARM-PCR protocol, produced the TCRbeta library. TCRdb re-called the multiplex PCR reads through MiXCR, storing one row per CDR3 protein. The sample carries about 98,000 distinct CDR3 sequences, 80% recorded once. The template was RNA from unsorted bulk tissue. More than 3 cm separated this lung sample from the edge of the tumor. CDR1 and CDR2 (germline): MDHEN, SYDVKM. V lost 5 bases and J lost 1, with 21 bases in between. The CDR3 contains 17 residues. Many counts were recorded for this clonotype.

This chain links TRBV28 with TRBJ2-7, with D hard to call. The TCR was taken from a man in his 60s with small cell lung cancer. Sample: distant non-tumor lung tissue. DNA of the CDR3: TGTGCCAGCAGTCCAATCGACGGTTCGGTTTTTTCCTACGAGCAGTACTTC. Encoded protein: CASSPIDGSVFSYEQYF.